The 27 T cell receptor beta chains in this list originate from one sample, sequenced in a study of regulatory T cells in long-lasting Graves disease. With iRepertoire HTBI primers and Arm-PCR of CDR3 regions, TCR beta libraries were built. TCRdb analysed the multiplex PCR reads with MiXCR anew, one entry per CDR3 protein. The sample lists around 420,000 distinct CDR3 sequences; 15% to 18% were seen once. The time point was: newly diagnosed GD, antithyroid drugs for less than 3 months. There was RNA extracted from PBMCs, and the TCR library was made from it. Sequenced material: peripheral blood mononuclear cells (PBMCs), taken at new diagnosis, from a patient treated with antithyroid drugs. Source of these receptors: a female donor with Graves disease.

Notes on this clonotype: Germline and junction disagree at one end, which may indicate a read error. This sequence joins TRBV19 and TRBJ1-2, with D possibly matching TRBD1 (6 bases). The CDR3 covers 15 residues. Germline CDR1 reads LNHDA; CDR2 reads SQIVND (reference sequence). CDR3 region: CASSIGQRSFYGYTF. The CDR3 nucleotides are TGTGCCAGTAGCATAGGACAGCGAAGTTTCTATGGCTACACCTTC. Together with reference TRBV19 and TRBJ1-2, the CDR3 gives the full variable domain: DGGITQSPKYLFRKEGQNVTLSCEQNLNHDAMYWYRQDPGQGLRLIYYSQIVNDFQKGDIAEGYSVSREKKESFPLTVTSAQKNPTAFYLCASSIGQRSFYGYTFGSGTRLTVV.

This clonotype appeared many times. This chain links TRBV2 with TRBJ1-1; no reliable D call. Germline CDR1 and CDR2: SNHLY and FYNNEI. V dropped 4 bases and J dropped 0 bases, with 9 bases sitting between them. There are 14 residues in the CDR3. This CDR3 reads CASSAEAMNTEAFF. In nucleotides, the CDR3 is TGTGCCAGCAGTGCAGAAGCTATGAACACTGAAGCTTTCTTT.

Ten or more counts support this clonotype. V and J are TRBV7-9 and TRBJ2-7; 10 nucleotides agree with TRBD2. With 3 bases clipped from V and 6 bases from J, the junction kept 5 bases outside the gene matches. Germline CDR1 SEHNR, CDR2 FQNEAQ (reference sequence). There are 14 residues in the CDR3. In DNA form, the CDR3 reads TGTGCCAGCAGCTTTTCTAGCGGGAGTGGCGAGCAGTACTTC. Protein sequence: CASSFSSGSGEQYF. Full variable domain (outside the CDR3, taken from reference TRBV7-9 and TRBJ2-7): DTGVSQNPRHKITKRGQNVTFRCDPISEHNRLYWYRQTLGQGPEFLTYFQNEAQLEKSRLLSDRFSAERPKGSFSTLEIQRTEQGDSAMYLCASSFSSGSGEQYFGPGTRLTVT.

This clonotype was seen many times. The V and J genes are TRBV27 and TRBJ2-7; D not certain. Germline lookup yields CDR1 MNHEY and CDR2 SMNVEV (reference sequence). This CDR3 region has 14 residues. The V gene lost 3 bases and the J gene lost 2 bases, with 11 bases spanning the gap. This CDR3 is CASSLNGQTYEQYF. The DNA for the CDR3 is TGTGCCAGCAGTTTGAACGGGCAAACCTACGAGCAGTACTTC.

This clonotype was observed at least ten times. V gene TRBV7-9 combines with J gene TRBJ1-6; D call uncertain. The CDR3 is 14 residues long. The germline V gene has CDR1 SEHNR and CDR2 FQNEAQ (reference sequence). The V gene lost 1 base and the J gene lost 7 bases, with 8 bases spanning the gap. For the CDR3, the DNA is TGTGCCAGCAGCTTAGATCTTGGAAATTCACCCCTCCACTTT. It codes for CASSLDLGNSPLHF.

This clonotype was counted at least ten times. The genes are TRBV27 and TRBJ1-1, with 7 nucleotides matching TRBD1. The CDR3 covers 14 residues. CDR1 and CDR2 (germline): MNHEY, SMNVEV (reference sequence). Trimming cost V 6 bases and J 1 base; bases outside gene matches: 5. Here the CDR3 reads CASSLGQPNTEAFF. CDR3 sequence (DNA): TGTGCCAGCAGCTTGGGACAGCCGAACACTGAAGCTTTCTTT.

The table lists this clonotype with many counts. The chain links TRBV7-9 to TRBJ2-3, with 7 nucleotides matching TRBD1. J lost 4 bases, V lost 3 bases, and 10 bases had no gene match. Germline values: CDR1 SEHNR, CDR2 FQNEAQ (reference sequence). The CDR3 covers 16 residues. CDR3 in amino acids: CASSFLVYRGSDTQYF. The CDR3 nucleotides read TGTGCCAGCAGCTTTTTGGTATACAGGGGCTCAGATACGCAGTATTTT. Combining the CDR3 with reference TRBV7-9 and TRBJ2-3 gives the whole variable domain DTGVSQNPRHKITKRGQNVTFRCDPISEHNRLYWYRQTLGQGPEFLTYFQNEAQLEKSRLLSDRFSAERPKGSFSTLEIQRTEQGDSAMYLCASSFLVYRGSDTQYFGPGTRLTVL.

The table lists this clonotype with many counts. The chain recombines TRBV20-1 with TRBJ2-7; 7 bases map to TRBD2. The CDR3 has 15 residues. Germline V gene data show CDR1 as DFQATT and CDR2 as SNEGSKA (reference sequence). The V segment lost 0 bases and the J segment 1 base; nucleotides outside the gene matches: 6. The CDR3 DNA sequence: TGCAGTGCTAGAGACCTAGCGGCCTTATCCTACGAGCAGTACTTC. Its translation is CSARDLAALSYEQYF.

V and J are TRBV2 and TRBJ2-3; possible D gene TRBD2, 6 bases. V was clipped by 7 bases and J by 2 bases, with 13 bases between them. The CDR3 is 14 residues long. Germline V gene sequence: CDR1 SNHLY, CDR2 FYNNEI. The CDR3 DNA reads as TGTGCCAGCATTTTAGCGGCCTTCACAGATACGCAGTATTTT. Amino acids: CASILAAFTDTQYF.

This clonotype was detected many times. V usage is TRBV28 and J usage is TRBJ1-1, with a tentative D call TRBD1 (6 bases). The germline CDR1 and CDR2 sequences are MDHEN and SYDVKM. V lost 4 bases to trimming and J lost 2 bases, with 23 bases between them. The CDR3 consists of 18 residues. The CDR3 bases are TGTGCCAGCAGTTCTTCTATCCCGACAGGCAGGTCAAACACTGAAGCTTTCTTT. Translating gives CASSSSIPTGRSNTEAFF.

This clonotype was detected many times. V and J are TRBV2 and TRBJ1-5; the D is unclear. The CDR3 has 15 amino acids. Germline V gene sequence: CDR1 SNHLY, CDR2 FYNNEI. Trimming shortened V by 7 bases and J by 0 bases, and 13 bases separated the two germline ends. CDR3: CASTDPRASNQPQHF. DNA for the CDR3: TGTGCCAGCACTGATCCCCGGGCTAGCAATCAGCCCCAGCATTTT.

This clonotype was recorded many times. The chain uses TRBV6-2 or TRBV6-3 and TRBJ2-1; D is ambiguous. The CDR3 covers 16 residues. Germline V gene sequence: CDR1 MNHEY, CDR2 SVGEGT. Trimming removed 2 bases from V and 7 bases from J, with 18 bases in between. As DNA, the CDR3 is TGTGCCAGCAGTTACGTTTGGCGGCGTACCCAAAATGAGCAGTTCTTC. Translating it yields CASSYVWRRTQNEQFF.

Ten or more counts support this clonotype. V and J are TRBV3-1 and TRBJ1-3, with 7 bases lining up with TRBD1. The CDR3 covers 15 residues. The germline V gene encodes CDR1 LGHDT and CDR2 YNNKEL (reference sequence). V shed 1 base and J 4 bases; nucleotides not matched to a gene: 4. DNA of the CDR3: TGTGCCAGCAGCCAAGGAGGGGGCCCCGGAAACACCATATATTTT. This encodes CASSQGGGPGNTIYF.

This clonotype was counted ten times or more. The V and J genes are TRBV29-1 and TRBJ2-7; 11 nucleotides align to TRBD1. The trim removed 4 bases at V and 5 bases at J, leaving 4 bases unmatched. Germline V gene data show CDR1 as SQVTM and CDR2 as ANQGSEA. CDR3 size: 13 residues. This CDR3 reads CSVGGQGADEQYF. The CDR3 DNA reads TGCAGCGTTGGCGGACAGGGGGCGGACGAGCAGTACTTC.

This clonotype was recorded at least ten times. This chain uses TRBV20-1 with TRBJ1-5, with 8 bases matching TRBD1. Germline-derived CDR1 and CDR2 are DFQATT and SNEGSKA (reference sequence). This CDR3 contains 14 residues. Germline trimming cut 4 bases from V and 5 bases from J; bases unmatched to any gene: 7. Written as DNA, the CDR3 is TGCAGTGCTACCGACAGGGGCGCGGATCAGCCCCAGCATTTT. Translating gives CSATDRGADQPQHF.

This clonotype was found many times. The rearrangement uses TRBV4-1 and TRBJ2-3, with 10 bases identical to TRBD1. V was clipped by 4 bases and J by 5 bases; unmatched bases: 3. Germline CDR1 reads MGHRA; CDR2 reads YSYEKL. CDR3 length equals 14 residues. CDR3 loop: CASSPGTGEDTQYF. The CDR3 nucleotides are TGCGCCAGCAGCCCCGGGACAGGGGAAGATACGCAGTATTTT.

This clonotype was recorded at least ten times. A read error is likely, as this CDR3 ends without the conserved phenylalanine or tryptophan. The DNA is left out, because the CDR3 cannot be placed on it with certainty; the CDR3 is given as TCRdb lists it. The chain recombines TRBV9 with TRBJ2-5. The CDR3 totals 15 residues, both ends included. Germline CDR1 and CDR2: SGDLS and YYNGEE. CDR3 residues: CASRDESGWRDPVLR.

In its sample, this clonotype was seen many times. The V and J genes are TRBV2 and TRBJ1-1; D is unresolved. The CDR3 totals 16 residues. The germline V and J ends were trimmed by 6 bases and 1 base, with 18 bases remaining between them. The germline V gene has CDR1 SNHLY and CDR2 FYNNEI. DNA of the CDR3: TGTGCCAGCAGCCAGGTTGCGTTAAATTGGAACACTGAAGCTTTCTTT. Protein: CASSQVALNWNTEAFF.

This clonotype was counted a few times. This chain joins TRBV6-2 or TRBV6-3 and TRBJ2-1; 15 bases are a match to TRBD2. Per germline, CDR1 MNHEY and CDR2 SVGEGT. The CDR3 has 19 amino acids. Germline trimming cut 6 bases from V and 4 bases from J; bases unmatched to any gene: 13. CDR3: CASSVVGLAGGRFYNEQFF. In DNA form, the CDR3 reads TGTGCCAGCAGCGTCGTAGGACTAGCGGGAGGGCGATTTTACAATGAGCAGTTCTTC.

This clonotype was observed many times. The V call is TRBV3-1, the J call TRBJ2-1; TRBD2 aligns across 8 bases. V lost 4 bases and J lost 4; bases outside the gene matches: 6. The V gene's germline CDR1 is LGHDT and CDR2 YNNKEL (reference sequence). This CDR3 has 15 amino acids. CDR3 residues: CASSRSGRPYNEQFF. The DNA for the CDR3 is TGTGCCAGCAGCCGAAGCGGGAGACCATACAATGAGCAGTTCTTC.

This rearrangement joins TRBV10-2 to TRBJ1-2, with D possibly being TRBD1 (5 bases). Per germline, CDR1 WSHSY and CDR2 SAAADI. Trimming left V 3 bases short and J 3 bases short, with 8 bases between. This CDR3 comprises 13 residues. The CDR3 DNA follows: TGCGCCAGCAGTGAAAGGGGTGACTATGGCTACACCTTC. It is translated as CASSERGDYGYTF.

Ten or more counts support this clonotype. The chain couples TRBV27 to TRBJ1-2, with D possibly TRBD1 on 6 matching bases. The ends were cut back, 10 bases at V and 2 bases at J, with 17 bases in the middle. Germline values: CDR1 MNHEY, CDR2 SMNVEV (reference sequence). This CDR3 has 14 residues. The CDR3 spells CATLGTGPNYGYTF. The CDR3 region has the DNA TGTGCCACCCTCGGAACAGGGCCAAACTATGGCTACACCTTC.

This clonotype was counted ten times or more. The J gene is TRBJ1-1, the V gene TRBV15, with a weak D call TRBD1 (5 bases). Germline CDR1 is LNHNV and CDR2 is YYDKDF (reference sequence). This CDR3 comprises 16 residues. Trimming removed 2 bases at V and 0 bases at J, with 13 bases between. In DNA form, the CDR3 reads TGTGCCACCAGCAGACCTCGGGGGGTAGTGAACACTGAAGCTTTCTTT. This gives the protein CATSRPRGVVNTEAFF.

This clonotype was counted a few times. The chain recombines TRBV6-1 with TRBJ1-4, with D unresolved. The germline gives CDR1 MNHNS, CDR2 SASEGT. This CDR3 has 16 amino acids. The V gene lost 7 bases and the J gene lost 0 bases, with 15 bases spanning the gap. In nucleotides, the CDR3 is TGTGCCAGCACCCCCCGACGGTCTGCAACTAATGAAAAACTGTTTTTT. Amino acids: CASTPRRSATNEKLFF.

This clonotype appeared a few times. The chain employs TRBV6-2 or TRBV6-3 and TRBJ2-3; 14 bases fit TRBD2. CDR1 and CDR2 (germline): MNHEY, SVGEGT. This CDR3 spans 15 amino acids. The ends lost 7 bases at V and 5 bases at J; junction bases unmatched: 5. Here the CDR3 DNA reads TGTGCCAGCAACAGGGGACTAGCGGGAGTAGATACGCAGTATTTT. It encodes CASNRGLAGVDTQYF.

This clonotype came up a few times. This chain uses TRBV7-6 with TRBJ1-2; D possibly corresponds to TRBD1 (5 bases). The CDR3 has 12 amino acids. Per the germline V gene, CDR1 is SGHVS and CDR2 is FNYEAQ. V lost 2 bases and J lost 6, with 7 bases in between. CDR3 protein: CASSLWGNGYTF. The CDR3 nucleotides are TGTGCCAGCAGCTTATGGGGCAATGGCTACACCTTC.

This clonotype was observed many times. The chain links TRBV10-3 to TRBJ2-7; 9 positions match TRBD2. With V trimmed by 4 bases and J by 0 bases, 7 bases remained unmatched. The CDR3 runs 16 residues. Germline values: CDR1 ENHRY, CDR2 SYGVKD. This chain's CDR3 is CAISGPSGTSSYEQYF. The CDR3 nucleotides are TGTGCCATCAGTGGCCCTAGCGGGACCAGCTCCTACGAGCAGTACTTC.